This passage covers 18 T cell receptor beta chains from one sample sequenced in a study of blood T cells in healthy people across ages. Through a sample-barcoded 5' primer and a J-beta primer mix, a second PCR was run for roughly 6 to 12 cycles. TCRdb analysed the 5' RACE reads with MiXCR anew, one entry per CDR3 protein. The table lists about 1.4 million distinct CDR3 sequences, approximately 60% of them singletons. Sample: blood. All receptors derive from a man between 18 and 29 years old in good health.

The V gene is TRBV3-1, the J gene TRBJ2-1, with 7 bases identical to TRBD1. Trimming at V came to 8 bases and at J to 10 bases, leaving 11 bases not matched to a gene. The CDR3 sequence is 13 residues long. Per the germline V gene, CDR1 is LGHDT and CDR2 is YNNKEL (reference sequence). The CDR3 DNA reads as TGTGCCAGCGGGATGACAGGGTCAGGGGAGCAGTTCTTC. Its translation is CASGMTGSGEQFF.

This clonotype has a single count. DNA of the CDR3: TGCAGCCAGACAGGGCCGAACTACGAGCAGTACTTC. It codes for CSQTGPNYEQYF. J is TRBJ2-4 and V is TRBV20-1; 7 bases are shared with TRBD1. TRBJ2-7 matches the DNA end more closely, so the J call is doubtful. The CDR3 contains 12 residues. Germline assignment: CDR1 DFQATT and CDR2 SNEGSKA (reference sequence).

The chain recombines TRBV4-2 with TRBJ2-1; 12 nucleotides align to TRBD2. The CDR3 is 13 residues long. Trimming took 4 bases from V and 9 from J; bases not matched to a gene: 1. Germline V gene data show CDR1 as LGHNA and CDR2 as YNFKEQ. The CDR3 reads CASSPSGRGEQFF. The CDR3 DNA reads as TGTGCCAGCAGCCCTAGCGGGAGGGGTGAGCAGTTCTTC.

This rearrangement joins TRBV12-3 or TRBV12-4 to TRBJ2-6; D may match TRBD1 or TRBD2 (6 bases each). V was pared by 3 bases and J by 0 bases, with 15 bases between. The CDR3 loop spans 18 amino acids. The CDR3 loop reads CASSLQGRGLSGANVLTF. The CDR3 nucleotides are TGTGCCAGCAGTTTGCAAGGCAGGGGACTCTCTGGGGCCAACGTCCTGACTTTC.

The chain couples TRBV4-3 to TRBJ2-1; 9 bases are a match to TRBD2. The CDR3 is 15 amino acids. Trimming cost V 5 bases and J 6 bases; bases outside gene matches: 8. Per the germline V gene, CDR1 is LGHNA and CDR2 is YSLEER. The chain's CDR3 is CASSSRRGGPNEQFF. DNA of the CDR3: TGCGCCAGCAGCAGCCGGCGGGGGGGCCCCAATGAGCAGTTCTTC.

This chain connects TRBV4-1 to TRBJ2-4; D perhaps matches TRBD2 (5 bases). Trimming stripped 2 bases from V and 0 bases from J, with 8 bases between. The CDR3 has 15 amino acids. Looked up from germline, CDR1 is MGHRA and CDR2 is YSYEKL. The DNA of the CDR3 is TGCGCCAGCAGCCAATCGGCGGGAGCCAAAAACATTCAGTACTTC. As protein: CASSQSAGAKNIQYF.

This clonotype was picked up a small number of times. V is TRBV11-1 and J is TRBJ2-3; 10 nucleotides align to TRBD2. The V gene's germline CDR1 is SGHAT and CDR2 FQDESV (reference sequence). The CDR3 runs to 16 residues. The J segment lost 3 bases and the V segment lost 5 bases, leaving 8 bases of the junction unmatched. The CDR3 bases are TGTGCCAGCAGCGTCCGACTAGCGGGCCCAACAGATACGCAGTATTTT. Translated, it gives CASSVRLAGPTDTQYF.

The gene calls are TRBV4-1 and TRBJ2-1; no clear D gene. The CDR3 spans 16 residues. Trimming shortened V by 0 bases and J by 6 bases, and 15 bases separated the two germline ends. CDR1 and CDR2 from the germline V gene are MGHRA and YSYEKL. CDR3: CASSQEYTGLLNEQFF. In nucleotides, the CDR3 is TGCGCCAGCAGCCAAGAATACACTGGGCTACTCAATGAGCAGTTCTTC.

The genes are TRBV29-1 and TRBJ2-5; TRBD2 aligns across 11 bases. V shed 5 bases, J shed 11 bases, and the junction held 16 bases outside the gene matches. Germline CDR1 reads SQVTM; CDR2 reads ANQGSEA. The CDR3 consists of 15 residues. CDR3 protein: CSVQPGLAVYNEQYF. The DNA of the CDR3 is TGCAGCGTTCAACCGGGACTAGCGGTTTACAATGAGCAGTACTTC.

The table lists this clonotype with a few counts. The V and J genes are TRBV28 and TRBJ2-3; D is possibly TRBD1 or TRBD2 (5 bases each). Germline values: CDR1 MDHEN, CDR2 SYDVKM. This CDR3 region has 15 residues. The germline V and J ends were trimmed by 8 bases and 4 bases, with 19 bases remaining between them. As DNA, the CDR3 is TGTGCCAGCCCTCCCCCCGAGGGGTTTGCAGATACGCAGTATTTT. Its translation: CASPPPEGFADTQYF.

The rearrangement links TRBV4-1 to TRBJ2-5, with D unresolved. The CDR3 runs 13 residues. V was cut by 3 bases and J by 4 bases, with 9 bases left in between. Germline values: CDR1 MGHRA, CDR2 YSYEKL. The chain's CDR3 is CASSQTSRETQYF. CDR3 bases: TGCGCCAGCAGCCAGACCAGCAGAGAGACCCAGTACTTC.

This clonotype was recorded a few times. In DNA, the CDR3 is TGTGCCAGCAGCGCTCAGGCTCAGGAGACCCAGTACTTC. This translates into CASSAQAQETQYF. The rearrangement links TRBV9 to TRBJ2-5, with D uncertain. The V gene's germline CDR1 is SGDLS and CDR2 YYNGEE. This CDR3 spans 13 amino acids. Trimming shortened V by 3 bases and J by 5 bases, and 11 bases separated the two germline ends.

This chain links TRBV10-3 with TRBJ2-7; 7 bases are shared with TRBD1. The ends lost 9 bases at V and 6 bases at J; junction bases unmatched: 14. The germline V gene encodes CDR1 ENHRY and CDR2 SYGVKD. The CDR3 length is 14 residues. The CDR3 protein is CAMRSSRQGVEQYF. The CDR3 DNA reads as TGTGCCATGAGAAGCTCAAGACAGGGTGTCGAGCAGTACTTC.

This chain links TRBV28 with TRBJ2-7, with 7 bases that match TRBD1. This CDR3 is 15 amino acids long. Germline V CDR1 and CDR2: MDHEN, SYDVKM. The trim removed 6 bases at V and 4 bases at J, leaving 12 bases unmatched. CDR3 DNA: TGTGCCAGCAGGACTCCCACAGGGGATGGGTACGAGCAGTACTTC. Protein: CASRTPTGDGYEQYF.

This clonotype appeared once. The junction and the germline gene differ at one end; a read error may be behind it. The genes are TRBV10-3 and TRBJ2-3, with no clear D. This CDR3 has 11 residues. Germline V CDR1 and CDR2: ENHRY, SYGVKD. The CDR3 DNA sequence: TGTGCCATCAGTGACACAGATGCGCAGTATTTT. It yields the protein CAISDTDAQYF.

V and J are TRBV5-1 and TRBJ2-1, with 11 nucleotides matching TRBD1. Germline V gene data show CDR1 as SGHRS and CDR2 as YFSETQ. V shed 0 bases and J 6 bases; nucleotides not matched to a gene: 8. The CDR3 consists of 17 residues. As DNA, the CDR3 is TGCGCCAGCAGCTTGGCCGGTTTGGGACAGGGGGTCAATGAGCAGTTCTTC. As protein: CASSLAGLGQGVNEQFF.

In its sample, this clonotype was seen a few times. This chain joins TRBV11-2 and TRBJ2-1, with D possibly being TRBD2 (5 bases). The CDR3 is made up of 16 amino acids. Germline lookup yields CDR1 SGHAT and CDR2 FQNNGV. V lost 1 base and J 12 bases, leaving 22 bases between the germline ends. The CDR3 DNA sequence: TGTGCCAGCAGCTTAGCTTTGACTACCGACGCCCAGGTGCAGTTCTTC. Amino acids: CASSLALTTDAQVQFF.

J is TRBJ2-7 and V is TRBV6-2 or TRBV6-3; D not certain. V was cut by 8 bases and J by 2 bases, with 16 bases left in between. The CDR3 contains 14 residues. Germline CDR1 MNHEY, CDR2 SVGEGT. CDR3 residues: CASGEPPPPYEQYF. Written as DNA, the CDR3 is TGTGCCAGCGGAGAGCCGCCGCCCCCCTACGAGCAGTACTTC.